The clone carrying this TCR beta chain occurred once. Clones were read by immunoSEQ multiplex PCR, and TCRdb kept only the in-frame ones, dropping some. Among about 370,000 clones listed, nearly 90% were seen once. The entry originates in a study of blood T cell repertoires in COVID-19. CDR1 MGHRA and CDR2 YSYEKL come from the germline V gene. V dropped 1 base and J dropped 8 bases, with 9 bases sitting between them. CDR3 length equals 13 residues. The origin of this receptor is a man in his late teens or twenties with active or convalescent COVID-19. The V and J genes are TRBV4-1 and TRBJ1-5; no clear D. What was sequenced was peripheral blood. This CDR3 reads CASSQGLLEPQHF. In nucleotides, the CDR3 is TGCGCCAGCAGCCAAGGCTTATTAGAGCCCCAGCATTTT.